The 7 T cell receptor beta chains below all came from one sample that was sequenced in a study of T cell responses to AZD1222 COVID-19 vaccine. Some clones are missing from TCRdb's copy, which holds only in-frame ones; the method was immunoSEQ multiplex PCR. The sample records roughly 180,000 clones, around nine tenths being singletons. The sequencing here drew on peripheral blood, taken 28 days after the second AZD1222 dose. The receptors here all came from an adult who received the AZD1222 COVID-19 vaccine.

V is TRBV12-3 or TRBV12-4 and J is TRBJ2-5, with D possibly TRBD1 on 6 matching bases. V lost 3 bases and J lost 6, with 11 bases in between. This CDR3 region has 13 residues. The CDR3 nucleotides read TGTGCCAGCAGTTTCCAGGGGCCGCAGACCCAGTACTTC. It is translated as CASSFQGPQTQYF.

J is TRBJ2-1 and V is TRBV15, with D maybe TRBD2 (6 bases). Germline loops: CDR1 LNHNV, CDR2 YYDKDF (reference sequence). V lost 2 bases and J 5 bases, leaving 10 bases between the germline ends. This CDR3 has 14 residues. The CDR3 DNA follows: TGTGCCACCAGCAGACCGGGACTCCACAATGAGCAGTTCTTC. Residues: CATSRPGLHNEQFF.

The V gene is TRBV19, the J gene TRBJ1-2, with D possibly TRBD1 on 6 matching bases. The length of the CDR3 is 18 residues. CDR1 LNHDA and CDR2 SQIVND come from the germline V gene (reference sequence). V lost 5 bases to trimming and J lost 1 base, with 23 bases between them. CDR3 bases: TGTGCCAGTAGTCTGGATCCGGGACACCTGAACCATAACTATGGCTACACCTTC. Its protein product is CASSLDPGHLNHNYGYTF.

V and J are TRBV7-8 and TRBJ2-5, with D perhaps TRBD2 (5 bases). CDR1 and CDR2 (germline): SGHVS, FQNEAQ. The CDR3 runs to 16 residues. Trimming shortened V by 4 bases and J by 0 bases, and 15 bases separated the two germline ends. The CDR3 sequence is CASSSAGRWNQETQYF. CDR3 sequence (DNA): TGTGCCAGCAGCTCGGCGGGCAGATGGAACCAAGAGACCCAGTACTTC.

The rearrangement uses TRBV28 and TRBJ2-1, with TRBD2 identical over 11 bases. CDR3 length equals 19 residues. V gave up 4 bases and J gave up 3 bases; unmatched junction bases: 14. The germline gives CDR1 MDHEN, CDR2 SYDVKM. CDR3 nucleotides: TGTGCCAGCAGTTCCCCCACTAGCGGGAGTCCTCGGGGCTACAATGAGCAGTTCTTC. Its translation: CASSSPTSGSPRGYNEQFF.

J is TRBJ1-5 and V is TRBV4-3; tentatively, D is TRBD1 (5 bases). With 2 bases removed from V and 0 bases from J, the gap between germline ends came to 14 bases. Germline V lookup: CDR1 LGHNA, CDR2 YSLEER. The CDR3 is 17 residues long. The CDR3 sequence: CASSQKATGDSNQPQHF. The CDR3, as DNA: TGCGCCAGCAGCCAAAAGGCTACAGGAGATAGCAATCAGCCCCAGCATTTT.

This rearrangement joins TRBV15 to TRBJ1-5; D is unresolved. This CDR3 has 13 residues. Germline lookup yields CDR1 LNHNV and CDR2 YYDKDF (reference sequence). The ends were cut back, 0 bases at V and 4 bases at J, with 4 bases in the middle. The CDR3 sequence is CATSRDWNQPQHF. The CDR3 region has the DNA TGTGCCACCAGCAGAGATTGGAATCAGCCCCAGCATTTT.